This T cell receptor beta chain was identified during a study of blood T cell repertoires in COVID-19. Method: immunoSEQ multiplex PCR; TCRdb's copy keeps in-frame clones and lacks some. This repertoire shows about 280,000 clones, about 91% found once; its top ten account for 2.8%. Participants came from around 25 US areas, aged about 18 to 95 years. Each exposed participant met a COVID-19 case in the 2 weeks preceding study entry. The sample consisted of PBMCs or T cells enriched from blood (not recorded which). The receptor's source is a man aged 40-55 years who had been exposed to COVID-19.

CDR3 coding DNA: TGTGCCAGCAGCATCAACCGGGACATTATCACAGATACGCAGTATTTT. It codes for CASSINRDIITDTQYF. The J gene is TRBJ2-3, the V gene TRBV7-2; tentatively, D is TRBD1 (6 bases). Trimming took 5 bases from V and 2 from J, leaving 17 bases between them. Germline V gene sequence: CDR1 SGHTA, CDR2 FQGNSA. The CDR3 has 16 residues.